This T cell receptor (beta chain) was captured by sequencing in a study of blood T cell repertoires in COVID-19. This table comes from immunoSEQ multiplex PCR, and its TCRdb copy is limited to in-frame clones, with some not included. The sample lists a few hundred thousand clones; 81% were seen once. Germline V gives CDR1 SNHLY, CDR2 FYNNEI. V shed 2 bases, J shed 0 bases, and the junction held 4 bases outside the gene matches. The CDR3 spans 17 residues. The chain employs TRBV2 and TRBJ2-6; 7 bases align to TRBD1. The sequence was collected from a human donor with acute or convalescent COVID-19. The donor label of this sample is uncertain. The material sequenced was peripheral blood. The CDR3 reads CASSEMTGSSGANVLTF. The CDR3 DNA follows: TGTGCCAGCAGTGAAATGACAGGGAGCTCTGGGGCCAACGTCCTGACTTTC.